The source of this T cell receptor (beta chain) is a study of shared clonotypes between healthy human individuals. Naive-designated CD8 cells lacked CD45RO, were positively enriched for CCR7, and omitted terminally differentiated effector memory CD45RA+ cells. Germline values: CDR1 SGHVS, CDR2 FQNEAQ. The CDR3 has 16 residues. J lost 3 bases, V lost 5 bases, and 7 bases had no gene match. Measured with immunoSEQ multiplex PCR; TCRdb has only the in-frame clones, and not every one. Counted here are hundreds of thousands of clones, about 96% occurring once; the ten biggest clones make up about 0.12%. Points on this clone: Its specificity is not known.

Overall study findings and caveats: Rarefaction showed sorted-subset sequencing was incomplete despite large depth. Among the subsets, naive ones generally showed larger estimated richness than memory ones.

This TCR came from a woman aged 25 to 39 in good health. Source material: naive CD8+ T cells sorted from blood. The rearrangement joins TRBV7-8 to TRBJ2-1, with 10 bases aligning to TRBD2. Written as DNA, the CDR3 is TGTGCCAGCAGCCCCCGGCTAGCGGGAGTCTACAATGAGCAGTTCTTC. This gives the protein CASSPRLAGVYNEQFF.